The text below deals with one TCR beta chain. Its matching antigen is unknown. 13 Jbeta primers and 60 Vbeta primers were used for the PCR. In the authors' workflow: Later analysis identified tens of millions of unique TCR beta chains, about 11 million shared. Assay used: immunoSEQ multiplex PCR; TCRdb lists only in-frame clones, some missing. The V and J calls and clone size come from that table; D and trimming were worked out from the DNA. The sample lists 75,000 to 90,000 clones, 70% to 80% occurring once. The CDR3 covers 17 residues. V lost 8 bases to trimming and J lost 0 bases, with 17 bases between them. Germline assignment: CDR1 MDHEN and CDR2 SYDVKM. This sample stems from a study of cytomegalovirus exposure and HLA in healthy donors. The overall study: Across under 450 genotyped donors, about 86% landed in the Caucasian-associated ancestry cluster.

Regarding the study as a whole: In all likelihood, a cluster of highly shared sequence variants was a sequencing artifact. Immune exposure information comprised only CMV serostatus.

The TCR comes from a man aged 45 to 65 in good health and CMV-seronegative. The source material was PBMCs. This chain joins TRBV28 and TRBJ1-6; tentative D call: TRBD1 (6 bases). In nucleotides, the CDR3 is TGTGCCAGCCGTCTAGGGGGGGGAAGCTCCTATAATTCACCCCTCCACTTT. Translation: CASRLGGGSSYNSPLHF.